Detailed here is one T cell receptor beta chain. The sample originates from a study of blood T cell repertoires in COVID-19. In the authors' workflow: Estimation of nucleated cell counts was performed using reference gene primer amplification. Data came from immunoSEQ multiplex PCR; TCRdb stores just in-frame clones and leaves some out. That table furnishes V, J and clone size, whereas the DNA furnished D and trimming. The sample has 95,000 to 120,000 clones, approximately 82% seen once; the top ten hold about 4%. The CDR3 is made up of 16 amino acids. CDR1 is SNHLY and CDR2 is FYNNEI in the germline V gene. Trimming cost V 4 bases and J 0 bases, with 16 bases left between them.

This TCR derives from a woman between 70 and 85 years old with acute or convalescent COVID-19. V usage is TRBV2 and J usage is TRBJ2-7; D not certain. Material for sequencing was peripheral blood. The CDR3 reads CASSAYRGSPSYEQYF. CDR3 nucleotides: TGTGCCAGCAGTGCTTATCGCGGCAGTCCCTCCTACGAGCAGTACTTC.